These 17 T cell receptor beta chains were all obtained from the same sample, sequenced in a study of blood T cell repertoires in COVID-19. Clones were read by immunoSEQ multiplex PCR, and TCRdb kept only the in-frame ones, dropping some. The repertoire includes about 270,000 clones, around nine tenths of them detected once, and approximately 2.6% sits in the top ten. Sequencing was done on a sample of PBMCs or T cells enriched from blood (not recorded which). Receptors were obtained from a young woman who had recovered from COVID-19.

The chain carries TRBV11-2 and TRBJ2-1; D uncertain. V lost 1 base to trimming and J lost 5 bases, with 6 bases between them. Germline V gives CDR1 SGHAT, CDR2 FQNNGV. The CDR3 runs to 13 residues. This CDR3 is CASSLGGHNEQFF. The CDR3, as DNA: TGTGCCAGCAGCTTAGGCGGCCACAATGAGCAGTTCTTC.

The chain uses TRBV5-4 and TRBJ2-1; 8 nucleotides agree with TRBD2. This CDR3 region has 15 residues. J lost 9 bases, V lost 2 bases, and 10 bases had no gene match. Per germline, CDR1 SGHNT and CDR2 YYREEE (reference sequence). CDR3 DNA: TGTGCCAGCAGCTTCGGGGTAGCGGGGACTACTGAGCAGTTCTTC. Its translation is CASSFGVAGTTEQFF.

This clone was seen only a few times. The V and J genes are TRBV7-9 and TRBJ2-3; perhaps TRBD2 as D (5 bases). Per germline, CDR1 SEHNR and CDR2 FQNEAQ (reference sequence). The length of the CDR3 is 14 residues. Trimming removed 1 base at V and 0 bases at J, with 5 bases between. The CDR3: CASSLGLSTDTQYF. The CDR3 region has the DNA TGTGCCAGCAGCTTAGGACTAAGCACAGATACGCAGTATTTT.

The chain uses TRBV27 and TRBJ2-7, with 10 bases lining up with TRBD2. Germline V gene lookup returns CDR1 MNHEY and CDR2 SMNVEV (reference sequence). V shed 6 bases and J 7 bases; nucleotides not matched to a gene: 6. The length of the CDR3 is 13 residues. CDR3: CASSLAGAREQYF. The CDR3 DNA is TGTGCCAGCAGCCTAGCGGGAGCTCGAGAGCAGTACTTC.

The rearrangement uses TRBV5-1 and TRBJ1-6; 7 positions agree with TRBD1. Trimming removed 0 bases from V and 9 bases from J; junction bases left unmatched: 12. The CDR3 has 17 residues. The germline V gene encodes CDR1 SGHRS and CDR2 YFSETQ. The CDR3 spells CASSLEGQPDSGSPLHF. In DNA form, the CDR3 reads TGCGCCAGCAGCTTGGAGGGACAGCCCGACTCGGGTTCACCCCTCCACTTT.

V gene TRBV7-6 combines with J gene TRBJ1-4; no definite D call. The CDR3 consists of 13 residues. Trimming pared 5 bases from V and 8 bases from J, leaving 12 bases between. CDR1 is SGHVS and CDR2 is FNYEAQ in the germline V gene. The CDR3 nucleotides are TGTGCCAGCAGCCTTACCTCGGGGGAAAAACTGTTTTTT. Amino acid sequence: CASSLTSGEKLFF.

V is TRBV28 and J is TRBJ1-1, with D uncertain. The CDR3 extends over 15 amino acids. V lost 1 base and J lost 3, with 12 bases in between. Looked up from germline, CDR1 is MDHEN and CDR2 is SYDVKM. In nucleotides, the CDR3 is TGTGCCAGCAGTTTATCGGTCATGGGAGACACTGAAGCTTTCTTT. As protein: CASSLSVMGDTEAFF.

The rearrangement uses TRBV14 and TRBJ2-3; D is undetermined. This CDR3 is 14 amino acids long. Germline values: CDR1 SGHDN, CDR2 FVKESK. Trimming shortened V by 1 base and J by 6 bases, and 11 bases separated the two germline ends. This CDR3 reads CASSQAQEQDTQYF. In DNA, the CDR3 is TGTGCCAGCAGCCAAGCTCAGGAACAGGATACGCAGTATTTT.

The chain joins TRBV6-1 to TRBJ1-2, with D possibly being TRBD1 (5 bases). The V end was cut by 1 base, the J end by 4 bases, with 13 bases between. The CDR3 runs to 15 residues. From germline, CDR1 is MNHNS and CDR2 SASEGT. CDR3 DNA: TGTGCCAGCAGTGAAGGGGCAGGGAACAGCTATGGCTACACCTTC. Its protein is CASSEGAGNSYGYTF.

The rearrangement joins TRBV5-1 to TRBJ2-1; D is perhaps TRBD1 (5 bases). Per germline, CDR1 SGHRS and CDR2 YFSETQ. V lost 6 bases to trimming and J lost 5 bases, with 18 bases between them. The length of the CDR3 is 15 residues. CDR3 in amino acids: CASTVAGFTHNEQFF. The CDR3 DNA reads as TGCGCCAGCACGGTGGCAGGGTTTACCCACAATGAGCAGTTCTTC.

V usage is TRBV30 and J usage is TRBJ1-2, with TRBD1 as a possible D gene (5 bases). Germline CDR1 GTSNPN, CDR2 SVGIG (reference sequence). Trimming left V 0 bases short and J 4 bases short, with 12 bases between. This CDR3 is built from 14 residues. The CDR3 nucleotides are TGTGCCTGGAGTGTACCAAGGGGTGGCTATGGCTACACCTTC. Its translation: CAWSVPRGGYGYTF.

Only a few counts were recorded for this clone. The gene calls are TRBV19 and TRBJ2-7; maybe TRBD2 (6 bases). The CDR3 is made up of 13 amino acids. Germline V gene data show CDR1 as LNHDA and CDR2 as SQIVND (reference sequence). Trimming removed 7 bases from V and 0 bases from J, with 10 bases in between. The CDR3 DNA sequence: TGTGCCAGTATGGGGACTGCCTCCTACGAGCAGTACTTC. This sequence encodes CASMGTASYEQYF.

The rearrangement uses TRBV11-3 and TRBJ1-3; D gene uncertain. The CDR3 loop spans 15 amino acids. Germline lookup yields CDR1 SGHNT and CDR2 YENEEA. The V gene lost 1 base and the J gene lost 0 bases, with 7 bases spanning the gap. CDR3: CASSLGVISGNTIYF. In DNA form, the CDR3 reads TGTGCCAGCAGCTTAGGTGTCATCTCTGGAAACACCATATATTTT.

The chain couples TRBV5-1 to TRBJ2-7, with TRBD1 as a possible D gene (6 bases). Trimming removed 4 bases from V and 5 bases from J, with 16 bases in between. The germline V gene has CDR1 SGHRS and CDR2 YFSETQ. The CDR3 has 14 amino acids. CDR3 DNA sequence: TGCGCCAGCAGCGTAGGGGGTCCGTTAGACGAGCAGTACTTC. Its translation is CASSVGGPLDEQYF. Combining the CDR3 with reference TRBV5-1 and TRBJ2-7 gives the whole variable domain KAGVTQTPRYLIKTRGQQVTLSCSPISGHRSVSWYQQTPGQGLQFLFEYFSETQRNKGNFPGRFSGRQFSNSRSEMNVSTLELGDSALYLCASSVGGPLDEQYFGPGTRLTVT.

This rearrangement joins TRBV30 to TRBJ2-2; TRBD2 matches 8 bases. V was clipped by 7 bases and J by 3 bases; unmatched bases: 10. Germline-derived CDR1 and CDR2 are GTSNPN and SVGIG (reference sequence). This CDR3 is built from 15 residues. The CDR3 here is CAYRGAGEYTGELFF. DNA of the CDR3: TGTGCCTACCGAGGAGCGGGAGAGTACACCGGGGAGCTGTTTTTT.

The V gene is TRBV9, the J gene TRBJ2-1; TRBD2 aligns across 7 bases. After removal of 3 bases from V and 6 bases from J, the junction contained 6 bases not matched to a gene. The V gene's germline CDR1 is SGDLS and CDR2 YYNGEE. This CDR3 has 14 residues. The chain's CDR3 is CASSAGGRGNEQFF. The CDR3 nucleotides are TGTGCCAGCAGCGCGGGGGGTAGGGGCAATGAGCAGTTCTTC.

The rearrangement uses TRBV7-6 and TRBJ2-5; maybe TRBD2 (5 bases). Germline CDR1 SGHVS, CDR2 FNYEAQ. This CDR3 spans 15 amino acids. V lost 0 bases to trimming and J lost 1 base, with 9 bases between them. CDR3 DNA sequence: TGTGCCAGCAGCTTAGCGGGAAGCGGCCAAGAGACCCAGTACTTC. Its translation: CASSLAGSGQETQYF. Full variable domain (remainder filled in from reference TRBV7-6 and TRBJ2-5): GAGVSQSPRYKVTKRGQDVALRCDPISGHVSLYWYRQALGQGPEFLTYFNYEAQQDKSGLPNDRFSAERPEGSISTLTIQRTEQRDSAMYRCASSLAGSGQETQYFGPGTRLLVL.